These T cell receptor beta chains were read from a single sample in a study of regulatory T cells in long-lasting Graves disease. In TCRdb, the multiplex PCR reads were re-called with MiXCR into one record per CDR3 protein. The table has 250,000 to 300,000 distinct CDR3 sequences, about 17% seen once. These same records also appear under a second study, on T cells in Graves' hyperthyroidism and ophthalmopathy.

The sample in question was peripheral blood mononuclear cells (PBMCs), obtained at new diagnosis, from a patient treated with antithyroid drugs. These receptors originate from a woman aged 30 to 39 with Graves disease. Each CDR3 is given with its conserved first and last residue. The order of the fields is clone size, D gene, CDR3 length, J gene, V gene, CDR3 protein, CDR3 DNA. The D gene is left open where the match is weak. Part of the rows lack a size; the others show once, few, many or a class for expanded clones.

>many|-|14|TRBJ1-6|TRBV6-5
CASSSGRKNSPLHF
TGTGCCAGCAGTTCGGGACGGAAAAATTCACCCCTCCACTTT
>many|-|15|TRBJ2-1|TRBV9
CASRPRGAGPNEQFF
TGTGCCAGCAGACCCCGGGGGGCAGGGCCCAATGAGCAGTTCTTC
>many|-|14|TRBJ1-5|TRBV7-2
CASSFGQGRQPQHF
TGTGCCAGCAGTTTCGGGCAGGGCAGGCAGCCCCAGCATTTT
>-|-|14|TRBJ1-5|TRBV9
CASSVDMQNGPQHF
TGTGCCAGCAGCGTAGACATGCAAAACGGGCCCCAGCATTTT
>many|TRBD1|16|TRBJ1-1|TRBV6-5
CASSYETGGMNTEAFF
TGTGCCAGCAGTTACGAGACAGGGGGCATGAACACTGAAGCTTTCTTT
>many|-|16|TRBJ2-5|TRBV18
CASSPGPGGYQETQYF
TGTGCCAGCTCACCAGGTCCCGGGGGCTACCAAGAGACCCAGTACTTC
>many|-|10|TRBJ2-1|TRBV2
CASSVYEQFF
TGTGCCAGCTCGGTCTATGAGCAGTTCTTC
>-|-|15|TRBJ1-2|TRBV11-2
CASSYTGRGGFGYTF
TGTGCCAGCAGCTATACGGGGAGAGGAGGTTTTGGCTACACCTTC
>many|TRBD2|16|TRBJ2-1|TRBV2
CASSEGSGGPGNEQFF
TGTGCCAGCAGTGAGGGTAGCGGGGGGCCCGGCAATGAGCAGTTCTTC
>many|-|15|TRBJ2-7|TRBV4-1
CASSHQARSTYEQYF
TGCGCCAGCAGCCACCAGGCCCGCAGTACCTACGAGCAGTACTTC
>-|TRBD2|17|TRBJ2-5|TRBV2
CASRIITGGPKEETQYF
TGTGCCAGCAGGATCATTACGGGGGGGCCGAAGGAAGAGACCCAGTACTTC
>many|-|13|TRBJ2-1|TRBV20-1
CSANPSGDNEQFF
TGCAGTGCGAACCCCTCGGGGGACAATGAGCAGTTCTTC
>-|-|15|TRBJ2-3|TRBV20-1
CSAHPGAGEADTQYF
TGCAGTGCTCACCCGGGGGCGGGAGAAGCAGATACGCAGTATTTT
>-|-|17|TRBJ1-1|TRBV27
CASGLSGRRHGNTEAFF
TGTGCCAGCGGTTTATCAGGCAGGCGGCATGGGAACACTGAAGCTTTCTTT
>many|TRBD1|19|TRBJ1-1|TRBV20-1
CSAKGEGALKWLTNTEAFF
TGCAGTGCTAAAGGGGAGGGGGCGTTAAAATGGTTAACGAACACTGAAGCTTTCTTT
>many|-|13|TRBJ1-1|TRBV6-1
CASRLDRNTEAFF
TGTGCCAGCAGATTAGACAGGAACACTGAAGCTTTCTTT
>-|-|13|TRBJ1-5|TRBV12-3/TRBV12-4
CASSLPPYQPQHF
TGTGCCAGCAGTTTGCCACCATATCAGCCCCAGCATTTT
>many|TRBD1|17|TRBJ2-7|TRBV15
CATSRDRGQGSAYEQYF
TGTGCCACCAGCAGAGACAGGGGGCAAGGGTCGGCCTACGAGCAGTACTTC
>many|TRBD1|14|TRBJ2-2|TRBV6-1
CAGKQGADTGELFF
TGTGCCGGAAAACAGGGGGCGGACACCGGGGAGCTGTTTTTT
>few|TRBD1|11|TRBJ1-2|TRBV10-3
CAISGGGGYTF
TGTGCCATCTCAGGGGGCGGTGGCTACACCTTC
>many|TRBD1|14|TRBJ2-7|TRBV19
CASSLTGDLYEQYF
TGTGCCAGTTCACTGACAGGGGATTTGTACGAGCAGTACTTC
>few|-|15|TRBJ2-1|TRBV24-1
CATSPGGSSYNEQFF
TGTGCCACCAGCCCTGGTGGTAGCTCCTACAATGAGCAGTTCTTC
>many|-|12|TRBJ1-4|TRBV2
CASRATNEKLFF
TGTGCCAGCAGGGCAACTAATGAAAAACTGTTTTTT
>many|TRBD2|13|TRBJ2-3|TRBV10-3
CAIMAGGTDTQYF
TGTGCCATCATGGCGGGGGGCACAGATACGCAGTATTTT
>many|-|13|TRBJ1-2|TRBV2
CASKSRQLYGYTF
TGTGCCAGCAAATCCCGCCAATTGTATGGCTACACCTTC
>-|-|14|TRBJ1-1|TRBV11-2
CASSLERGAGQAFF
TGTGCCAGCAGCTTGGAGCGGGGGGCAGGCCAAGCTTTCTTT
>many|TRBD1|19|TRBJ2-2|TRBV7-2
CASSPRSSYGTANTGELFF
TGTGCCAGCAGCCCGAGAAGTAGTTATGGGACAGCCAACACCGGGGAGCTGTTTTTT
>-|-|17|TRBJ1-5|TRBV24-1
CATSENERGRDNQPQHF
TGTGCCACCAGTGAAAATGAACGGGGTAGGGACAATCAGCCCCAGCATTTT
>many|-|15|TRBJ1-4|TRBV11-2
CASSLVGATNEKLFF
TGTGCCAGCAGCTTAGTAGGGGCAACTAATGAAAAACTGTTTTTT
>many|-|13|TRBJ2-3|TRBV7-9
CASNRVETDTQYF
TGTGCCAGTAACAGGGTTGAGACAGATACGCAGTATTTT
>many|-|15|TRBJ1-6|TRBV11-2
CASSPSLWGNSPLHF
TGTGCCAGCAGCCCTAGTCTATGGGGTAATTCACCCCTCCACTTT
>many|TRBD2|17|TRBJ2-3|TRBV27
CASSASGGPTSTDTQYF
TGTGCCAGCAGTGCTAGCGGGGGGCCGACTAGCACAGATACGCAGTATTTT
>many|TRBD2|14|TRBJ2-1|TRBV12-3/TRBV12-4
CASSSPGGFHEQFF
TGTGCCAGCAGTTCCCCGGGGGGATTCCATGAGCAGTTCTTC
>many|TRBD1|14|TRBJ2-7|TRBV5-1
CASTFGTGAYEQYF
TGCGCCAGCACCTTTGGGACAGGGGCCTACGAGCAGTACTTC
>many|-|13|TRBJ1-1|TRBV20-1
CSARPGGNTEAFF
TGCAGTGCTAGACCCGGTGGGAACACTGAAGCTTTCTTT
>few|TRBD2|16|TRBJ2-3|TRBV5-1
CASSLGIAGGTDTQYF
TGCGCCAGCAGCTTGGGGATAGCGGGGGGCACAGATACGCAGTATTTT
>-|-|13|TRBJ2-5|TRBV2
CAGWGGDKETQYF
TGTGCCGGCTGGGGCGGGGACAAAGAGACCCAGTACTTC
>many|-|17|TRBJ2-1|TRBV11-2
CASSLVLPGFVYNEQFF
TGTGCCAGCAGCTTAGTTCTCCCAGGGTTCGTCTACAATGAGCAGTTCTTC
>many|TRBD1|14|TRBJ2-5|TRBV2
CASTGDRGLQTQYF
TGTGCCAGCACCGGGGACAGGGGTTTGCAGACCCAGTACTTC
>many|TRBD1|14|TRBJ1-4|TRBV28
CASNPGQSGVGLFF
TGTGCCAGCAACCCGGGACAGTCGGGTGTAGGGCTGTTTTTT
>many|-|18|TRBJ1-5|TRBV7-9
CASSFGYEGENSNQPQHF
TGTGCCAGCAGCTTTGGTTATGAAGGGGAGAATAGCAATCAGCCCCAGCATTTT
>many|-|16|TRBJ1-3|TRBV20-1
CSARYVGGNSGNTIYF
TGCAGTGCTAGATACGTCGGGGGGAACTCTGGAAACACCATATATTTT
>many|TRBD1|14|TRBJ1-1|TRBV9
CASSAGQEYTEAFF
TGTGCCAGCAGCGCCGGACAGGAATACACTGAAGCTTTCTTT
>-|-|14|TRBJ1-5|TRBV19
CASQAGFGNQPQHF
TGTGCCAGCCAGGCGGGGTTTGGAAATCAGCCCCAGCATTTT
>many|-|14|TRBJ2-1|TRBV18
CASSRGTMGNEQFF
TGTGCCAGCTCACGGGGGACGATGGGGAATGAGCAGTTCTTC
>many|-|14|TRBJ1-3|TRBV18
CASSPRDIGNTIYF
TGTGCCAGCTCACCAAGGGACATTGGAAACACCATATATTTT
>-|-|14|TRBJ2-5|TRBV5-6
CASSFDRYQETQYF
TGTGCCAGCAGCTTTGACAGGTACCAAGAGACCCAGTACTTC
>many|-|12|TRBJ2-7|TRBV12-5
CASGLTAYEQYF
TGTGCTAGTGGTTTGACAGCCTACGAGCAGTACTTC
>many|-|16|TRBJ1-3|TRBV7-9
CASSLGVGGAGNTIYF
TGTGCCAGCAGCTTAGGTGTGGGGGGCGCTGGAAACACCATATATTTT
>many|-|13|TRBJ1-5|TRBV4-1
CASSQASNQPQHF
TGCGCCAGCAGCCAAGCTAGCAATCAGCCCCAGCATTTT
>many|-|13|TRBJ2-1|TRBV3-1
CASSQSPAGEQFF
TGTGCCAGCAGCCAATCCCCGGCGGGCGAGCAGTTCTTC
>many|TRBD1|14|TRBJ1-1|TRBV19
CASSMEGGQTEAFF
TGTGCCAGTAGTATGGAGGGGGGACAGACTGAAGCTTTCTTT
>many|-|14|TRBJ2-7|TRBV7-9
CASSEGHPNDEQYF
TGTGCCAGCAGCGAGGGACACCCCAATGACGAGCAGTACTTC
>many|-|14|TRBJ1-1|TRBV12-5
CASGFSGRNTEAFF
TGTGCTAGTGGTTTCTCGGGGAGGAACACTGAAGCTTTCTTT
>-|TRBD1|15|TRBJ1-5|TRBV6-1
CASSRRDRGDQPQHF
TGTGCCAGCAGTCGCCGGGACAGGGGGGACCAGCCCCAGCATTTT
>many|-|21|TRBJ1-1|TRBV11-2
CASSNQGPRRGLERGRTEAFF
TGTGCCAGCAGCAACCAGGGCCCCAGGCGTGGGTTAGAACGTGGAAGAACTGAAGCTTTCTTT
>few|-|17|TRBJ2-3|TRBV7-2
CASGRLPGASSTDTQYF
TGTGCCAGCGGCAGGTTACCGGGAGCTTCGAGCACAGATACGCAGTATTTT